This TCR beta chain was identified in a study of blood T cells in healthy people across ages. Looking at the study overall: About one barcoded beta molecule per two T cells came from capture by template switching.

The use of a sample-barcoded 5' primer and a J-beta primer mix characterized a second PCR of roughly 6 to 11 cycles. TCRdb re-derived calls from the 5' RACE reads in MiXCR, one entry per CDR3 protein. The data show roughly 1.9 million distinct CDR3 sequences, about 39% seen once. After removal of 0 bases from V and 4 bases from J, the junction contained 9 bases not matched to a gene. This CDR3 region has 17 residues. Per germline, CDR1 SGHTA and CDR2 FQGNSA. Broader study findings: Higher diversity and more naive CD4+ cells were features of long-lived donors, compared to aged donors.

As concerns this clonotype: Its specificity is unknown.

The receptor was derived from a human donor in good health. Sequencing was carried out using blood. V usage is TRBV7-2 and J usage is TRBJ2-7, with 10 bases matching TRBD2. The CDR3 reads CASSLAFAAGGPYEQYF. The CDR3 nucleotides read TGTGCCAGCAGCTTAGCTTTCGCAGCGGGGGGGCCTTACGAGCAGTACTTC.